Sequencing of this TCR beta chain was carried out in a study of early T cells in non-severe SARS-CoV-2 infection. Unique molecular identifiers were affixed to single, distinct cDNA molecules. TCRdb processed the 5' RACE reads anew with MiXCR; each CDR3 protein has one entry. In the table there are tens of thousands of distinct CDR3 sequences, 11% of which are singletons. The table lists this clonotype with many counts. The germline V and J ends were trimmed by 5 bases and 6 bases, with 14 bases remaining between them. The CDR3 extends over 15 amino acids. This chain joins TRBV12-3 or TRBV12-4 and TRBJ1-6; possibly TRBD1 for D (6 bases). This receptor was obtained from an adult who was a healthcare worker with PCR-confirmed SARS-CoV-2 infection or an uninfected control (not recorded which). Sequencing was performed on whole blood. The DNA of the CDR3 is TGTGCCAGCAGTATTGCAGGGGAGATTAATTCACCCCTCCACTTT. Its protein product is CASSIAGEINSPLHF.